Sequencing of this TCR beta chain was carried out in a study of post-analysis software for immune sequencing data. Findings of the study overall: About five TRBV segments occurring more often in patients than controls included TRBV5-6, TRBV5-1 and TRBV20-1.

As concerns this clonotype: Its antigen is unidentified.

Built from TCR beta cDNA, the libraries had unique molecular identifiers in them. MiXCR was run by TCRdb on the PCR reads, yielding one entry per CDR3 protein. The sample lists around 700,000 distinct CDR3 sequences, around 64% occurring once. V shed 0 bases and J 0 bases; nucleotides not matched to a gene: 11. This CDR3 is 20 amino acids long. The germline V gene encodes CDR1 LNHNV and CDR2 YYDKDF (reference sequence). Sequenced input: blood. This rearrangement joins TRBV15 to TRBJ2-6; 7 bases line up with TRBD2. This TCR was recovered from a girl between 2 and 10 years old with multiple sclerosis. The CDR3 DNA sequence: TGTGCCACCAGCAGAGATTTGATACGGGGGGTGAGCTCTGGGGCCAACGTCCTGACTTTC. This translates into CATSRDLIRGVSSGANVLTF.